Listed below are T cell receptor beta chains from one sample, sequenced in a study of T cells in pancreatic ductal adenocarcinoma. Using immunoSEQ multiplex PCR, the repertoire was profiled, and TCRdb retains in-frame clones only, with some absent. The data hold around 94,000 clones, with 90% to 95% observed a single time. Sequencing was done on a sample of PBMCs. The receptors here all came from a human donor with pancreatic ductal adenocarcinoma. CDR3s include the opening cysteine and the closing phenylalanine or tryptophan. A D gene is named only where the DNA matches it firmly. A clone size is listed for some rows: how often the clone was seen (once, few, many), or a class if it is expanded.

TRBV5-5,NA,NA,TRBJ1-1,TGTGCCAGCAGCGTCTTCGGAGGACCGAACACTGAAGCTTTCTTT,CASSVFGGPNTEAFF
TRBV18,NA,TRBD1,TRBJ1-1,TGTGCCAGCTCCGGACAGGAGAACACTGAAGCTTTCTTT,CASSGQENTEAFF
TRBV28,NA,TRBD1,TRBJ2-4,TGTGCCAGCAGTTTTGCAGGGGGCGAGGTGAACATTCAGTACTTC,CASSFAGGEVNIQYF
TRBV29-1,NA,NA,TRBJ1-2,TGCAGCGGCGGGGGGCAGCAAGGGGGCTACACCTTC,CSGGGQQGGYTF
TRBV2,NA,NA,TRBJ2-3,TGTGCCAGCAGTACCAACAGCTACACAGATACGCAGTATTTT,CASSTNSYTDTQYF
TRBV18,NA,TRBD2,TRBJ2-7,TGTGCCAGCTCACCACCGGAGACTAGCAGCCATACTGTGCAGTACTTC,CASSPPETSSHTVQYF
TRBV5-4,NA,NA,TRBJ2-1,TGTGCCAGCAGCCTTCGAACAGGGACCGATGAGCAGTTCTTC,CASSLRTGTDEQFF
TRBV7-7,NA,TRBD2,TRBJ2-5,TGTGCTAGCAGCTTAGCGGGGTCCGCCTGGGGGGGAGAGACCCAGTACTTC,CASSLAGSAWGGETQYF
TRBV28,NA,TRBD1,TRBJ2-5,TGTGCCAGCAGTCCTGACAGGGAACAAGAGACCCAGTACTTC,CASSPDREQETQYF
TRBV7-9,once,NA,TRBJ2-7,TGTGCCAGCAGCTTAGGGGCGACGGATTCCTACGAGCAGTACTTC,CASSLGATDSYEQYF
TRBV29-1,NA,TRBD1,TRBJ1-1,TGCAGCGTTGATACGACAGGGGGCCTTGAAGCTTTCTTT,CSVDTTGGLEAFF
TRBV5-1,NA,NA,TRBJ2-4,TGCGCCAGCAGCGAAACAGGGTACCAAAACATTCAGTACTTC,CASSETGYQNIQYF
TRBV30,NA,NA,TRBJ1-5,TGTGCCTGGTCCAAGGGAAAGGGGCAGCCCCAGCATTTT,CAWSKGKGQPQHF
TRBV6-5,NA,NA,TRBJ1-5,TGTGCCAGCAGTTACTCGCAGGGGTCTGGGCCCCAGCATTTT,CASSYSQGSGPQHF
TRBV7-9,NA,TRBD2,TRBJ2-3,TGTGCCAGCAGCGTGCCCCTAGCGGGCGGCACAGATACGCAGTATTTT,CASSVPLAGGTDTQYF
TRBV7-2,once,TRBD2,TRBJ2-1,TGTGCCAGCAGCCCTGGCGGTAGCGGGGCCTACAATGAGCAGTTCTTC,CASSPGGSGAYNEQFF
TRBV2,NA,TRBD1,TRBJ2-5,TGTGCCAGCAGTGAGAGAGGGGGCGCGACCCAGTACTTC,CASSERGGATQYF
TRBV7-8,NA,NA,TRBJ1-6,TGTGCCAGCAGCTACCGACACGTCTCACCCCTCCACTTT,CASSYRHVSPLHF
TRBV19,NA,TRBD1,TRBJ1-1,TGTGCCAGTAGTAAATCGGGACAGCGGAGAGCTTTCTTT,CASSKSGQRRAFF
TRBV5-1,NA,TRBD1,TRBJ2-7,TGCGCCAGCAGCTGGGAAGGGGGCGGCGAGCAGTACTTC,CASSWEGGGEQYF
TRBV4-3,NA,TRBD2,TRBJ2-7,TGCGCCAGCAGCCAAGAAAGGGAGACTAGCGGGACGCATTATTACGAGCAGTACTTC,CASSQERETSGTHYYEQYF
TRBV4-1,once,TRBD1,TRBJ2-5,TGCGCCAGCAGCCAAAGGACAGGGGGTTCCGAGACCCAGTACTTC,CASSQRTGGSETQYF
TRBV4-3,NA,NA,TRBJ2-5,TGCGCCAGCAGCCAAGTTGAGGGTCAAGAGACCCAGTACTTC,CASSQVEGQETQYF
TRBV29-1,few,NA,TRBJ1-5,TGCAGCGTTGGGACACCAGATCAGCCCCAGCATTTT,CSVGTPDQPQHF